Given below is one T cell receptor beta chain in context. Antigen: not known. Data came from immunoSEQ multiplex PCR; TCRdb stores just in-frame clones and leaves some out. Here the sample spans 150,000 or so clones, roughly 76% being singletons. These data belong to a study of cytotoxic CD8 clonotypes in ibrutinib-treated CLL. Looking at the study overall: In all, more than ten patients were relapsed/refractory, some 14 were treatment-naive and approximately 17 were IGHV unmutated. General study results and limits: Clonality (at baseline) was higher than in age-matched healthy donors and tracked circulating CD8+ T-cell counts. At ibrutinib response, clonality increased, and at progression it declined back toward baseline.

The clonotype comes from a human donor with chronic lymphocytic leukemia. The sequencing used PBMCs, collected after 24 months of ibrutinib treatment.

CDR3 in DNA: TGCGCCAGCAGCTTGGCCCTGGGGCGAGTCTATGGCTACACCTTC. It specifies CASSLALGRVYGYTF. V and J are TRBV5-1 and TRBJ1-2, with D perhaps matching TRBD1 (5 bases). Germline V gene data show CDR1 as SGHRS and CDR2 as YFSETQ. Trimming pared 0 bases from V and 4 bases from J, leaving 13 bases between. The CDR3 has 15 amino acids.